This T cell receptor beta chain was recorded in a study of human T cells and chemical hapten exposure. The sample's time point: patch test 1, 2 weeks after DPC sensitization. Treatment given: therapeutic diphenylcyclopropenone sensitization with weekly scalp DPC. This CDR3 spans 14 amino acids. Germline V gives CDR1 SEHNR, CDR2 FQNEAQ (reference sequence). The study's library attached unique molecular identifiers to single cDNA molecules. TCRdb re-analysed the RACE reads in MiXCR, keeping a single row per CDR3 protein. The sample has some 380,000 distinct CDR3 sequences; approximately 5% are singletons. The table lists this clonotype with a few counts. The junction departs from germline at one end; a sequencing error may be responsible.

The sequence derives from a woman aged 50 to 65 with alopecia areata. Some clones in this sample may be carry-over from other donors' samples. The chain uses TRBV7-9 and TRBJ2-7, with 7 bases that match TRBD1. The specimen was whole blood, collected in connection with sensitization to the hapten diphenylcyclopropenone (DPC). This CDR3 is CASSSGGATYAQYF. The CDR3, as DNA: TGTGCCAGCAGCTCAGGGGGAGCGACCTACGCGCAGTACTTC. Filled out from reference TRBV7-9 and TRBJ2-7, the complete variable domain reads DTGVSQNPRHKITKRGQNVTFRCDPISEHNRLYWYRQTLGQGPEFLTYFQNEAQLEKSRLLSDRFSAERPKGSFSTLEIQRTEQGDSAMYLCASSSGGATYAQYFGPGTRLTVT.